The 23 T cell receptor beta chains below all came from one sample that was sequenced in a study of blood T cell repertoires in COVID-19. TCRdb keeps only in-frame clones here, not all; method: immunoSEQ multiplex PCR. The sample holds approximately 280,000 clones, 70% to 90% seen once. Sequenced input: peripheral blood. These TCRs come from a man between 18 and 35 years old with active or convalescent COVID-19.

In its sample, this clone was seen once. The chain uses TRBV21-1 and TRBJ2-5; the tabulated D call, TRBD2, remains unverified against the DNA. TRBV21-1 is classified as a pseudogene. The CDR3 runs to 15 residues. The CDR3 is CASSKGRGNQETQYF. The CDR3 DNA follows: TGTGCCAGCAGCAAAGGGAGGGGAAACCAAGAGACCCAGTACTTC.

As for this clone: Within the sample, other DNA sequences also encode this same CDR3. The gene calls are TRBV18 and TRBJ1-1; the D gene is possibly TRBD1 (6 bases). In germline, CDR1 is KGHSH, CDR2 LQKENI. Trimming stripped 2 bases from V and 0 bases from J, with 7 bases between. This CDR3 has 14 residues. CDR3 in DNA: TGTGCCAGCTCACCAGGGGGCATGAACACTGAAGCTTTCTTT. This gives the protein CASSPGGMNTEAFF.

The chain carries TRBV9 and TRBJ1-2, with TRBD1 as a possible D gene (6 bases). Trimming pared 3 bases from V and 4 bases from J, leaving 13 bases between. The CDR3 contains 14 residues. Germline V lookup: CDR1 SGDLS, CDR2 YYNGEE. The CDR3 nucleotides are TGTGCCAGCAGCGCAGGGGCAGGTACCTATGGCTACACCTTC. This sequence encodes CASSAGAGTYGYTF. Based on the CDR3 plus reference TRBV9 and TRBJ1-2, the full variable domain is DSGVTQTPKHLITATGQRVTLRCSPRSGDLSVYWYQQSLDQGLQFLIQYYNGEERAKGNILERFSAQQFPDLHSELNLSSLELGDSALYFCASSAGAGTYGYTFGSGTRLTVV.

For this clone: The CDR3 does not end in the conserved phenylalanine or tryptophan, so this is likely a read error. Because the CDR3's place on the DNA is in doubt, the DNA is left out and the CDR3 is given as listed by TCRdb. The chain is built from TRBV3-1 (or the pseudogene TRBV3-2) and TRBJ1-2; the tabulated D call, TRBD1, remains unverified against the DNA. The CDR3 totals 13 residues, both ends included. CDR1 is LGHDT and CDR2 is YNNKEL in the germline V gene (reference sequence). CDR3: CASSQGLPGHRWL.

The rearrangement links TRBV3-1 (or the pseudogene TRBV3-2) to TRBJ2-5; 7 bases are a match to TRBD2. CDR3 length equals 16 residues. Germline trimming cut 5 bases from V and 5 bases from J; bases unmatched to any gene: 14. Per germline, CDR1 LGHDT and CDR2 YNNKEL (reference sequence). The CDR3 spells CASSGAGTTAGETQYF. The CDR3 DNA is TGTGCCAGCAGCGGGGCCGGGACTACCGCCGGGGAGACCCAGTACTTC.

The V call is TRBV9, the J call TRBJ2-3; TRBD2 might be the D (5 bases). This CDR3 spans 15 amino acids. V gave up 3 bases and J gave up 1 base, with 12 bases separating them. CDR1 is SGDLS and CDR2 is YYNGEE in the germline V gene. CDR3 sequence (DNA): TGTGCCAGCAGCGCCCCTAGCACTGGCACAGATACGCAGTATTTT. Encoded protein: CASSAPSTGTDTQYF.

The chain joins TRBV6-2 or TRBV6-3 to TRBJ2-2; D not certain. This CDR3 has 14 residues. CDR1 MNHEY and CDR2 SVGEGT come from the germline V gene. Trimming removed 4 bases from V and 5 bases from J, with 11 bases in between. This CDR3 reads CASSFGVNTGELFF. CDR3 sequence (DNA): TGTGCCAGCAGTTTTGGAGTTAATACCGGGGAGCTGTTTTTT.

The V gene is TRBV15, the J gene TRBJ2-5; tentatively, D is TRBD2 (5 bases). From germline, CDR1 is LNHNV and CDR2 YYDKDF (reference sequence). The V end lost 3 bases, the J end lost 1 base, and 9 bases lay between the germline ends. The CDR3 contains 14 residues. The CDR3 reads CATSSGRGQETQYF. The CDR3 DNA reads TGTGCCACCAGCAGCGGACGGGGCCAAGAGACCCAGTACTTC.

The rearrangement uses TRBV6-5 and TRBJ2-7, with 10 bases matching TRBD1. The ends lost 9 bases at V and 3 bases at J; junction bases unmatched: 11. Germline CDR1 and CDR2: MNHEY and SVGAGI. The CDR3 totals 15 residues. This CDR3 is CASPCWDRGVYEQYF. In DNA, the CDR3 is TGTGCCAGTCCGTGTTGGGACAGGGGCGTCTACGAGCAGTACTTC.

This chain links TRBV20-1 with TRBJ2-7, with a possible D match to TRBD1 (6 bases). V was shortened by 4 bases and J by 3 bases, with 22 bases between the two germline ends. Germline V gene lookup returns CDR1 DFQATT and CDR2 SNEGSKA (reference sequence). There are 16 residues in the CDR3. The chain's CDR3 is CSATDSRGLGSYEQYF. In nucleotides, the CDR3 is TGCAGTGCTACTGACTCAAGGGGGTTGGGTAGCTACGAGCAGTACTTC.

This clone was seen only once. V and J are TRBV2 and TRBJ2-1, with unresolved D. The CDR3 has 14 amino acids. V was cut by 0 bases and J by 5 bases, with 8 bases left in between. Germline V gene data show CDR1 as SNHLY and CDR2 as FYNNEI. This CDR3 is CASSEAFRDNEQFF. In DNA, the CDR3 is TGTGCCAGCAGTGAAGCGTTCCGAGACAATGAGCAGTTCTTC.

The chain is built from TRBV9 and TRBJ1-3; possibly TRBD1 for D (6 bases). The CDR3 length is 13 residues. The ends were cut back, 3 bases at V and 8 bases at J, with 12 bases in the middle. CDR1 and CDR2 from the germline V gene are SGDLS and YYNGEE. The DNA of the CDR3 is TGTGCCAGCAGCGGACAGGTCGGGGACACCATATATTTT. This gives the protein CASSGQVGDTIYF.

The V call is TRBV2, the J call TRBJ2-7, with D possibly being TRBD2 (6 bases). CDR1 SNHLY and CDR2 FYNNEI come from the germline V gene. V was trimmed by 4 bases and J by 6 bases, leaving 13 bases between them. The CDR3 consists of 13 residues. CDR3 protein: CASSAHGGAEQYF. Here the CDR3 DNA reads TGTGCCAGCAGTGCCCATGGAGGGGCCGAGCAGTACTTC.

The V call is TRBV19, the J call TRBJ1-2; 7 nucleotides align to TRBD1. This CDR3 has 14 amino acids. V gave up 5 bases and J gave up 3 bases; unmatched junction bases: 6. Germline values: CDR1 LNHDA, CDR2 SQIVND (reference sequence). The CDR3 sequence is CASSPKDRDYGYTF. The CDR3 DNA sequence: TGTGCCAGTAGTCCAAAAGACAGGGACTATGGCTACACCTTC.

This chain connects TRBV9 to TRBJ2-3; TRBD2 agrees at 8 bases. The CDR3 has 15 residues. With V trimmed by 4 bases and J by 0 bases, 4 bases remained unmatched. Germline V gene lookup returns CDR1 SGDLS and CDR2 YYNGEE. The CDR3 DNA follows: TGTGCCAGCAGCCCAGCGGGGGTGAGCACAGATACGCAGTATTTT. It yields the protein CASSPAGVSTDTQYF. Full variable domain (outside the CDR3, taken from reference TRBV9 and TRBJ2-3): DSGVTQTPKHLITATGQRVTLRCSPRSGDLSVYWYQQSLDQGLQFLIQYYNGEERAKGNILERFSAQQFPDLHSELNLSSLELGDSALYFCASSPAGVSTDTQYFGPGTRLTVL.

In its sample, this clone was seen a few times. Written as DNA, the CDR3 is TGTGCCAGTAGTAACAGGGGATGGAATGCTGAAGCTTTCTTT. Its protein product is CASSNRGWNAEAFF. The chain couples TRBV19 to TRBJ1-1, with 7 bases lining up with TRBD1. Germline CDR1 reads LNHDA; CDR2 reads SQIVND (reference sequence). CDR3 length: 14 amino acids. V lost 4 bases, J lost 6 bases, and 8 bases stayed unmatched.

The chain combines TRBV7-6 with TRBJ2-2; weak D call: TRBD2 (6 bases). Germline V lookup: CDR1 SGHVS, CDR2 FNYEAQ. There are 15 residues in the CDR3. Trimming removed 2 bases at V and 6 bases at J, with 13 bases between. The CDR3 region has the DNA TGTGCCAGCAGCTTAACAACTAGCTTTGCCGGGGAGCTGTTTTTT. Protein: CASSLTTSFAGELFF. The full variable domain, completed using reference TRBV7-6 and TRBJ2-2, is GAGVSQSPRYKVTKRGQDVALRCDPISGHVSLYWYRQALGQGPEFLTYFNYEAQQDKSGLPNDRFSAERPEGSISTLTIQRTEQRDSAMYRCASSLTTSFAGELFFGEGSRLTVL.

The rearrangement joins TRBV10-3 to TRBJ1-1; 8 nucleotides line up with TRBD1. Germline assignment: CDR1 ENHRY and CDR2 SYGVKD. Trimming took 7 bases from V and 4 from J; bases not matched to a gene: 5. The CDR3 covers 13 residues. The CDR3 protein is CAITRQGSTEAFF. The DNA for the CDR3 is TGTGCCATCACCAGACAGGGGAGCACTGAAGCTTTCTTT.

V usage is TRBV6-5 and J usage is TRBJ1-2; TRBD1 matches at 7 bases. The CDR3 has 12 residues. Germline V gene data show CDR1 as MNHEY and CDR2 as SVGAGI. The trim removed 6 bases at V and 7 bases at J, leaving 5 bases unmatched. CDR3 residues: CASRGNRGGYTF. The CDR3 nucleotides read TGTGCCAGCAGAGGGAACAGGGGTGGCTACACCTTC.

DNA of the CDR3: TGCGCCAGCAGCCTCCACCCGGGACAAGAAGCCAATGAGCAGTTCTTC. Its translation: CASSLHPGQEANEQFF. The chain employs TRBV5-1 and TRBJ2-1, with TRBD1 as a possible D gene (6 bases). CDR1 is SGHRS, CDR2 YFSETQ, per germline. The V and J ends lost 4 bases and 6 bases respectively, with 20 bases between them. The CDR3 length is 16 residues.

The chain joins TRBV7-2 to TRBJ1-5; the match to TRBD1 covers 11 bases. The CDR3 consists of 15 residues. Looked up from germline, CDR1 is SGHTA and CDR2 is FQGNSA. J gave up 5 bases and V 6 bases, and 6 bases lay outside the gene matches. CDR3 in amino acids: CASRQGQGAYQPQHF. As DNA, the CDR3 is TGTGCCAGCAGACAAGGACAGGGGGCATATCAGCCCCAGCATTTT.

The genes are TRBV9 and TRBJ1-1; 9 nucleotides agree with TRBD1. CDR3 length: 14 residues. The ends lost 6 bases at V and 1 base at J; junction bases unmatched: 4. Germline values: CDR1 SGDLS, CDR2 YYNGEE. The CDR3 sequence: CASNPDRGNTEAFF. The CDR3 region has the DNA TGTGCCAGCAACCCGGACAGGGGGAACACTGAAGCTTTCTTT.

V gene TRBV9 combines with J gene TRBJ2-3, with D possibly being TRBD2 (7 bases). CDR1 and CDR2 (germline): SGDLS, YYNGEE. The CDR3 loop spans 16 amino acids. V was clipped by 3 bases and J by 2 bases, with 16 bases between them. CDR3 loop: CASSDREGGDTDTQYF. The CDR3 nucleotides are TGTGCCAGCAGCGACAGGGAGGGGGGGGACACAGATACGCAGTATTTT.